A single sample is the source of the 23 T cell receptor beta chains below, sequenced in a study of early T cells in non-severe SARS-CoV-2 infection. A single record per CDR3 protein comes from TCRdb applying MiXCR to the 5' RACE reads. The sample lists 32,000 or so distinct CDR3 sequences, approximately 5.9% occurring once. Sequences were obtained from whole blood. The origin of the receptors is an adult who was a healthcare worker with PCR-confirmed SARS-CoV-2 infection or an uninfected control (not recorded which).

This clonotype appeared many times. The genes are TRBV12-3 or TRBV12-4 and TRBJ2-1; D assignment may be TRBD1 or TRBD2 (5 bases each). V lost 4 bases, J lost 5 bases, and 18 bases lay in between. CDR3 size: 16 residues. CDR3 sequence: CASSSTGAERHNEQFF. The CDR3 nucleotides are TGTGCCAGCAGTTCCACAGGAGCGGAACGCCACAATGAGCAGTTCTTC.

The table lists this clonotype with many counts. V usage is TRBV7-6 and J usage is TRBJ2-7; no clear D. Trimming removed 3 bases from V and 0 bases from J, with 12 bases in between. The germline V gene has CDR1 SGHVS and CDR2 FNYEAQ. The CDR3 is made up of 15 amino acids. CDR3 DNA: TGTGCCAGCAGCTTTAGTGCTGGCGGCTCCTACGAGCAGTACTTC. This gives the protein CASSFSAGGSYEQYF. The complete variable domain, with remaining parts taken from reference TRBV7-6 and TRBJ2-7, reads GAGVSQSPRYKVTKRGQDVALRCDPISGHVSLYWYRQALGQGPEFLTYFNYEAQQDKSGLPNDRFSAERPEGSISTLTIQRTEQRDSAMYRCASSFSAGGSYEQYFGPGTRLTVT.

DNA of the CDR3: TGTGCCAGCAGCGTAGGGTCTGGTAGGCTAGCGGGAGGAGTTGAGCAGTTCTTC. Translation gives CASSVGSGRLAGGVEQFF. The chain employs TRBV9 and TRBJ2-1; 11 positions agree with TRBD2. The V gene end was trimmed by 0 bases and the J gene end by 9 bases; junction bases not matched to a gene: 14. The CDR3 has 18 amino acids. Germline V gene sequence: CDR1 SGDLS, CDR2 YYNGEE.

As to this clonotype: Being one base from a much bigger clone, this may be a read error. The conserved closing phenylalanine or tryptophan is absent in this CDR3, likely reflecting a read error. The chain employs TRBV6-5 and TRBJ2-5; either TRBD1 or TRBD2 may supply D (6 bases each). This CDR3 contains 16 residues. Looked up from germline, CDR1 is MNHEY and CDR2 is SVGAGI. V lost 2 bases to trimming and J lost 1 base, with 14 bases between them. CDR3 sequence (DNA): TGTGCCAGCAGTTACAGGGGGGACGGAGCCCAAGAGACCCAGTACCTC. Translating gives CASSYRGDGAQETQYL.

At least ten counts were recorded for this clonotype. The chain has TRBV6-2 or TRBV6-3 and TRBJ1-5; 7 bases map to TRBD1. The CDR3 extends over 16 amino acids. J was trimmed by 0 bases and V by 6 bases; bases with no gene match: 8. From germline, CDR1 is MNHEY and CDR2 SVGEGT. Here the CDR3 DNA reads TGTGCCAGCAGGCGCGTACAGGGGTTTAGCAATCAGCCCCAGCATTTT. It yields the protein CASRRVQGFSNQPQHF.

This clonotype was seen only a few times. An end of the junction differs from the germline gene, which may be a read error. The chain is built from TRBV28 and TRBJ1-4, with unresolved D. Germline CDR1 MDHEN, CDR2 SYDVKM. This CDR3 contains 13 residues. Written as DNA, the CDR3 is TGTGCCACCAACGTACCCGGTAATAAAAAACTGTTTTTT. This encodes CATNVPGNKKLFF.

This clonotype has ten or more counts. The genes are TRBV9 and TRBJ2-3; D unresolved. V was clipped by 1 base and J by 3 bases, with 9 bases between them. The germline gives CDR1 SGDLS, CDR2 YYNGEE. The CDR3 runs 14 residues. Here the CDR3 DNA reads TGTGCCAGCAGCGTACAACCTAGGACAGATACGCAGTATTTT. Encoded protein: CASSVQPRTDTQYF.

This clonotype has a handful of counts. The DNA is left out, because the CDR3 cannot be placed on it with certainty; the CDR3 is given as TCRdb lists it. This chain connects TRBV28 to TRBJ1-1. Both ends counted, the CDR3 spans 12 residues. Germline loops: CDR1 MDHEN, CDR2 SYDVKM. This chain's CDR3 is CASSFLAGQAFF.

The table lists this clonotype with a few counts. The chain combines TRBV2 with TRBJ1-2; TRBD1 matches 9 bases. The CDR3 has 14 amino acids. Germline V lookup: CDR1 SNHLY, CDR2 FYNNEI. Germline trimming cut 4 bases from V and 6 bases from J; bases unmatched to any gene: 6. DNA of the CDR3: TGTGCCAGCAGTGTACGACAGGGGGGCAATGGCTACACCTTC. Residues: CASSVRQGGNGYTF.

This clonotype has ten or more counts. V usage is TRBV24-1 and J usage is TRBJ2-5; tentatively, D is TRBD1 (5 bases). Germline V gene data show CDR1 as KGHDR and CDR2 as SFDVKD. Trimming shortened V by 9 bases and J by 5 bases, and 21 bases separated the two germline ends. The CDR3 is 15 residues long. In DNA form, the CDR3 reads TGTGCCACCCAAAAAAGGGGTTGGGGAACCGAGACCCAGTACTTC. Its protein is CATQKRGWGTETQYF.

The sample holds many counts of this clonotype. CDR3 in amino acids: CASSLSFLAGGINEQFF. The CDR3 DNA sequence: TGTGCCAGCAGTTTATCTTTTCTAGCGGGAGGGATTAATGAGCAGTTCTTC. The rearrangement uses TRBV27 and TRBJ2-1; 12 positions agree with TRBD2. V shed 0 bases, J shed 7 bases, and the junction held 7 bases outside the gene matches. This CDR3 region has 17 residues. CDR1 MNHEY and CDR2 SMNVEV come from the germline V gene (reference sequence).

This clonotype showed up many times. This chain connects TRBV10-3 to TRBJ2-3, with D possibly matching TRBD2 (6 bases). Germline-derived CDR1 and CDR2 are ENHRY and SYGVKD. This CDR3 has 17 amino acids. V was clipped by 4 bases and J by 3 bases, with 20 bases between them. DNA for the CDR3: TGTGCCATCAGTGGGCCTAGCGAGGAGCTCCTAACAGATACGCAGTATTTT. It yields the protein CAISGPSEELLTDTQYF.

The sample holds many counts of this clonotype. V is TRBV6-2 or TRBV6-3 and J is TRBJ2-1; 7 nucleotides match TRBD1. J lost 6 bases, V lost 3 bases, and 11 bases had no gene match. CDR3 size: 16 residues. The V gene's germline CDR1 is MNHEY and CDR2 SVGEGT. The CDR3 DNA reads TGTGCCAGCAGTTATTCTCGCAGTGCAGGGGGCAATGAGCAGTTCTTC. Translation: CASSYSRSAGGNEQFF.

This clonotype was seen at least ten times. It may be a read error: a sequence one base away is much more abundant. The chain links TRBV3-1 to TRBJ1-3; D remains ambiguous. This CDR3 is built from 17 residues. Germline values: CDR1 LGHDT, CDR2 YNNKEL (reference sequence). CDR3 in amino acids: CASSQDLRPISENTIYF. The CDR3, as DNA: TGTGCCAGCAGCCAAGATTTGAGGCCAATCTCTGAAAACACCATATATTTT.

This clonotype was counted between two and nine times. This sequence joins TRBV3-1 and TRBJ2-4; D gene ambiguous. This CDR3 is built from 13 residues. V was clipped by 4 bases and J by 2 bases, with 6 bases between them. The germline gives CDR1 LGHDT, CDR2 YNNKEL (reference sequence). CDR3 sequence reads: CASSPYPKNIQYF. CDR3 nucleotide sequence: TGTGCCAGCAGCCCCTATCCCAAAAACATTCAGTACTTC.

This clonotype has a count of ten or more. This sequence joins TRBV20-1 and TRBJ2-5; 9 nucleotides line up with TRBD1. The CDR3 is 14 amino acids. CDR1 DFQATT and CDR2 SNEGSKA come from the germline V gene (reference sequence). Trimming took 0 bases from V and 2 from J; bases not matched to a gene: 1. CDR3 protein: CSARETGGQETQYF. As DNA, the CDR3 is TGCAGTGCTAGAGAGACAGGGGGGCAAGAGACCCAGTACTTC.

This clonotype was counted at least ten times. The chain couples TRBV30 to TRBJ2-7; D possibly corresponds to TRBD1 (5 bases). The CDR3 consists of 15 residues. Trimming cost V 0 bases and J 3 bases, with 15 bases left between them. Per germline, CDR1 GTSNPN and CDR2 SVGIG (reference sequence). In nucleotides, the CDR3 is TGTGCCTGGAGTGTAGGGTCAGGGAAACTCTACGAGCAGTACTTC. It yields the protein CAWSVGSGKLYEQYF.

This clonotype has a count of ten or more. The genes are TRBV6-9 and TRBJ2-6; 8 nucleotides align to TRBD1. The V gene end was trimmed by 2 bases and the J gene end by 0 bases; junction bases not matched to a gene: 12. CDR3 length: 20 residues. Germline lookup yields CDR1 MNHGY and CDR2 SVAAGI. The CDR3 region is CASSYPDPGQASSGANVLTF. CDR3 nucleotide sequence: TGTGCCAGCAGTTATCCAGACCCGGGACAGGCGAGCTCTGGGGCCAACGTCCTGACTTTC.

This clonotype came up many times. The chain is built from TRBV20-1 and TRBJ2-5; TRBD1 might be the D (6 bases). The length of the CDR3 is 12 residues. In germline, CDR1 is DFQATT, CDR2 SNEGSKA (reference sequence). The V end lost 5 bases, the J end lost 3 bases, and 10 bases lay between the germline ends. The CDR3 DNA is TGCAGTGCTCAGAAGGGGGAAGAGACCCAGTACTTC. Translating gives CSAQKGEETQYF.

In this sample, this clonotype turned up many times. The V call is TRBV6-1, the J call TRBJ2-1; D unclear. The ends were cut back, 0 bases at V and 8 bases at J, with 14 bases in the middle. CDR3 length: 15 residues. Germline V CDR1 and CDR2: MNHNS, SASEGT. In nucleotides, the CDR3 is TGTGCCAGCAGTGAAGCAGGGCTAGATTACGATGAGCAGTTCTTC. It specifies CASSEAGLDYDEQFF.

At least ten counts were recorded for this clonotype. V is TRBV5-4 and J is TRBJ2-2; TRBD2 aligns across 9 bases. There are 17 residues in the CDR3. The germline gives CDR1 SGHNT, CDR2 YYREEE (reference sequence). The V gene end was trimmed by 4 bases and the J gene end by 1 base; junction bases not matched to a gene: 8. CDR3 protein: CASSEDRLAVNTGELFF. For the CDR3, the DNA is TGTGCCAGCAGCGAAGACAGACTAGCGGTGAACACCGGGGAGCTGTTTTTT. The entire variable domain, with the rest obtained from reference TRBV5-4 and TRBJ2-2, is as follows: ETGVTQSPTHLIKTRGQQVTLRCSSQSGHNTVSWYQQALGQGPQFIFQYYREEENGRGNFPPRFSGLQFPNYSSELNVNALELDDSALYLCASSEDRLAVNTGELFFGEGSRLTVL.

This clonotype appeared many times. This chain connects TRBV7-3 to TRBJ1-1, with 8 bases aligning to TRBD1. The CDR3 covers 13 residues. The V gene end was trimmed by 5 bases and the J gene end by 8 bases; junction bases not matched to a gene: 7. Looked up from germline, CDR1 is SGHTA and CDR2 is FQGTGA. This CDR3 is CASSVNRGREAFF. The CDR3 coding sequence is TGTGCCAGCAGCGTAAACAGGGGGAGAGAAGCTTTCTTT.

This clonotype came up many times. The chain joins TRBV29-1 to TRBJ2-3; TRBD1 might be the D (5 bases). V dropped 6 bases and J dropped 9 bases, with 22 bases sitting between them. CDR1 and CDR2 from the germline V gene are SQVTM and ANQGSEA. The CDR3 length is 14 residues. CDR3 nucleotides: TGCAGCGTGCCCCGACAGAACACAGATCAGACGCAGTATTTT. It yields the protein CSVPRQNTDQTQYF.